Listed below are T cell receptor beta chains from one sample, sequenced in a study of CD8 T cells in ankylosing spondylitis. TCRdb analysed the 5' RACE reads with MiXCR anew, one entry per CDR3 protein. Seen here are approximately 140,000 distinct CDR3 sequences, 44% observed once, and the top ten hold approximately 14%. Input material: synovial fluid, either unsorted or a sorted T cell fraction (not recorded which). These TCRs come from a male donor with ankylosing spondylitis. The CDR3 runs from the conserved cysteine through the conserved F or W. The D gene is left open where the match is weak. Clone size is given for some rows only: seen once, a few or many times, or a class if the clone is expanded.

-,-,TRBV5-5,TRBJ1-1,TGTGCCAGCAGCTTGAGGCGCAGGTTGGGTTTATGGAACACTGAAGCTTTCTTT,CASSLRRRLGLWNTEAFF
-,few,TRBV20-1,TRBJ2-5,TGCAGTGCCAAACATGCGGAGACCCAGTACTTC,CSAKHAETQYF
TRBD2,few,TRBV4-3,TRBJ2-7,TGCGCCAGCAGCCAAGATCGACTAGCAAATCGGGAGCAGTACTTC,CASSQDRLANREQYF
TRBD2,-,TRBV27,TRBJ2-7,TGTGCCAGCAGTTTAGCTGGGCCTAGCGGGATTTACGAGCAGTACTTC,CASSLAGPSGIYEQYF
-,-,TRBV7-9,TRBJ1-1,TGTGCCAGCAGCTTAGTAGGACACACTGAAGCTTTCTTT,CASSLVGHTEAFF
TRBD2,-,TRBV4-3,TRBJ2-7,TGCGCCAGCAGCCAAGACGTAGGACTAGCGGGAGTCGAGCAGTACTTC,CASSQDVGLAGVEQYF
-,-,TRBV20-1,TRBJ1-1,TGCAGTGCTGGCCCCCCGAACACTGAAGCTTTCTTT,CSAGPPNTEAFF
-,-,TRBV6-1,TRBJ2-3,TGTGCCAGCAGTGCGGGGGAGGCAACAGATACGCAGTATTTT,CASSAGEATDTQYF
-,few,TRBV28,TRBJ1-1,TGTGCCAGCAGTTTAGTCGCGAACACTGAAGCTTTCTTT,CASSLVANTEAFF
-,-,TRBV4-2,TRBJ1-2,TGTGCCAGCAGCCAAGTTTTTACCGCATATGGCTACACCTTC,CASSQVFTAYGYTF
TRBD1,once,TRBV27,TRBJ2-3,TGTGCCAGCAGTAGACTCGGCGGACAGGGGCAGTATTTT,CASSRLGGQGQYF
-,-,TRBV6-2/TRBV6-3,TRBJ1-2,TGTGCCAGCTGGCTCCCTGACAGCGTTTATGGCTACACCTTC,CASWLPDSVYGYTF
TRBD1,many,TRBV20-1,TRBJ1-1,TGCAGTGCTTTCCGACAGGGTGAGAACACTGAAGCTTTCTTT,CSAFRQGENTEAFF
-,-,TRBV6-1,TRBJ1-1,TGTGCCAGCAGTGGCAGGGAGAACACTGAAGCTTTCTTT,CASSGRENTEAFF
-,-,TRBV28,TRBJ2-5,TGTGCCAGCAGTTTATCTTCTGGGAATCTAAACCAAGAGACCCAGTACTTC,CASSLSSGNLNQETQYF
-,-,TRBV4-3,TRBJ2-2,TGCGCCAGCAGCCGAGCTGGTGTAGAAACCGGGGAGCTGTTTTTT,CASSRAGVETGELFF
TRBD2,few,TRBV28,TRBJ2-1,TGTGCCAGCAGTTTATCCCACGCGGTAGCGGGGTCCCTCAATGAGCAGTTCTTC,CASSLSHAVAGSLNEQFF
TRBD1,-,TRBV11-2,TRBJ2-6,TGTGCCAGCAGCCCGGGACAGGGAGGCCCCCCAACTGGGGCCAACGTCCTGACTTTC,CASSPGQGGPPTGANVLTF
-,-,TRBV29-1,TRBJ1-1,TGCAGCGACGGGGGGGGCACTGAAGCTTTCTTT,CSDGGGTEAFF
-,-,TRBV28,TRBJ1-5,TGTGCCAGCAGGTACGATATGGGGCTTCAGCCCCAGCATTTT,CASRYDMGLQPQHF
-,few,TRBV4-1,TRBJ1-1,TGCGCCAGCACCCGATTAGCCGCTATGGGTGGCAGGGGATCTGAAGCTTTCTTT,CASTRLAAMGGRGSEAFF
TRBD1,many,TRBV5-1,TRBJ1-3,TGCGCCAGCAGCTGGGACAGGAACTCTGGAAACACCATATATTTT,CASSWDRNSGNTIYF
-,-,TRBV19,TRBJ1-2,TGTGCCAGTAGTATCCGCCCCGCTCGGCGCGGCCCTAACTATGGCTACACCTTC,CASSIRPARRGPNYGYTF